This T cell receptor beta chain was sequenced for a study of blood T cell repertoires in COVID-19. On the study more broadly: The United States, Italy and Spain provided the acute and convalescent COVID-19 samples.

As originally analysed: From reference gene primer amplification, estimates of nucleated cell counts were derived. This table comes from immunoSEQ multiplex PCR, and its TCRdb copy is limited to in-frame clones, with some not included. Clone size and the V and J calls come from that table; the DNA yielded D and trimming. The repertoire consists of 70,000 to 80,000 clones, with about 80% occurring once and the leading ten covering about an eighth. Trimming pared 6 bases from V and 2 bases from J, leaving 13 bases between. Germline V CDR1 and CDR2: SGDLS, YYNGEE. The CDR3 has 14 residues. This receptor was obtained from a human donor in a cohort sampled during active COVID-19. Source material: peripheral blood. V is TRBV9 and J is TRBJ2-3; TRBD1 is a possible D gene (5 bases). CDR3 protein: CASTLGESTDTQYF. In DNA form, the CDR3 reads TGTGCCAGCACCCTAGGGGAATCCACAGATACGCAGTATTTT. The full variable domain, in which reference TRBV9 and TRBJ2-3 provide the parts outside the CDR3, is DSGVTQTPKHLITATGQRVTLRCSPRSGDLSVYWYQQSLDQGLQFLIQYYNGEERAKGNILERFSAQQFPDLHSELNLSSLELGDSALYFCASTLGESTDTQYFGPGTRLTVL.